The sequence of this TCR beta chain was determined in a study of CD8 T cells in ankylosing spondylitis. Whole-study results and caveats: Blood from ankylosing spondylitis patients appeared to carry a characteristic roughly eight-variant TCR beta motif. CD8+ cells made up the disease-linked clones, which were relatively rare in peripheral blood.

A single record per CDR3 protein comes from TCRdb applying MiXCR to the 5' RACE reads. The repertoire holds about 160,000 distinct CDR3 sequences, with 15% to 20% as singletons. As regards this clonotype: Its antigen is undetermined.

Germline values: CDR1 WSHSY, CDR2 SAAADI. The CDR3 is 14 amino acids. Trimming shortened V by 0 bases and J by 4 bases, and 8 bases separated the two germline ends. This receptor was taken from a male donor with ankylosing spondylitis or in good health (not recorded which). The chain carries TRBV10-2 and TRBJ2-3; D is uncertain. The sequencing sample was made of blood, either unsorted or a sorted T cell fraction (not recorded which). The CDR3 coding sequence is TGCGCCAGCAGTGAGTCGGGATTAGCAGATACGCAGTATTTT. It translates to CASSESGLADTQYF.